The sequence of this TCR beta chain was determined in a study of TIL therapy for anti-PD-1-resistant metastatic lung cancer. Study summary: Patients had a median age of approximately 56 years (range about 35-80).

The CDR3 totals 13 residues. The germline V gene encodes CDR1 MGHDK and CDR2 SYGVNS. Trimming removed 5 bases at V and 0 bases at J, with 5 bases between. This was the immunoSEQ v3 assay. This table comes from immunoSEQ multiplex PCR, and its TCRdb copy is limited to in-frame clones, with some not included. The sample lists fewer than 30,000 clones, approximately 63% occurring once. Sample time point: pre-treatment sample, taken before nivolumab and TIL therapy. Most excised metastases sampled were pleural nodules or supraclavicular lymph nodes. This sequence was found in a woman aged 30-79 years with non-small cell lung cancer. Sequences were derived from tumor tissue, sampled at baseline. The chain links TRBV25-1 to TRBJ1-3, with D uncertain. The CDR3 sequence: CASSRSSGNTIYF. The CDR3 coding sequence is TGTGCCAGCAGTCGAAGCTCTGGAAACACCATATATTTT. Full variable domain (rest looked up from reference TRBV25-1 and TRBJ1-3): EADIYQTPRYLVIGTGKKITLECSQTMGHDKMYWYQQDPGMELHLIHYSYGVNSTEKGDLSSESTVSRIRTEHFPLTLESARPSHTSQYLCASSRSSGNTIYFGEGSWLTVV.